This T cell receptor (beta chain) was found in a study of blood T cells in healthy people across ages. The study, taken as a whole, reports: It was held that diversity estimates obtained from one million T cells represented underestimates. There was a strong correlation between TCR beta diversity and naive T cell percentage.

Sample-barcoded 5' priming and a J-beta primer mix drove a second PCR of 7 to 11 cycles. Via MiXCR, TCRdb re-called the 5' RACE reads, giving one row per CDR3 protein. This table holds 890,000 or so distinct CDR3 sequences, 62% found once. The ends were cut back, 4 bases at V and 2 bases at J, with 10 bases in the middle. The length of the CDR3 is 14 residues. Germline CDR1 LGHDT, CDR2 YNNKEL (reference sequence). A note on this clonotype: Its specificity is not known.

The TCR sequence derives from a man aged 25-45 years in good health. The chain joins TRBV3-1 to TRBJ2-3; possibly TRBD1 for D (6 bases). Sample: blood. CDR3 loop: CASSRGQHTDTQYF. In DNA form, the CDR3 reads TGTGCCAGCAGCCGGGGACAACACACAGATACGCAGTATTTT.